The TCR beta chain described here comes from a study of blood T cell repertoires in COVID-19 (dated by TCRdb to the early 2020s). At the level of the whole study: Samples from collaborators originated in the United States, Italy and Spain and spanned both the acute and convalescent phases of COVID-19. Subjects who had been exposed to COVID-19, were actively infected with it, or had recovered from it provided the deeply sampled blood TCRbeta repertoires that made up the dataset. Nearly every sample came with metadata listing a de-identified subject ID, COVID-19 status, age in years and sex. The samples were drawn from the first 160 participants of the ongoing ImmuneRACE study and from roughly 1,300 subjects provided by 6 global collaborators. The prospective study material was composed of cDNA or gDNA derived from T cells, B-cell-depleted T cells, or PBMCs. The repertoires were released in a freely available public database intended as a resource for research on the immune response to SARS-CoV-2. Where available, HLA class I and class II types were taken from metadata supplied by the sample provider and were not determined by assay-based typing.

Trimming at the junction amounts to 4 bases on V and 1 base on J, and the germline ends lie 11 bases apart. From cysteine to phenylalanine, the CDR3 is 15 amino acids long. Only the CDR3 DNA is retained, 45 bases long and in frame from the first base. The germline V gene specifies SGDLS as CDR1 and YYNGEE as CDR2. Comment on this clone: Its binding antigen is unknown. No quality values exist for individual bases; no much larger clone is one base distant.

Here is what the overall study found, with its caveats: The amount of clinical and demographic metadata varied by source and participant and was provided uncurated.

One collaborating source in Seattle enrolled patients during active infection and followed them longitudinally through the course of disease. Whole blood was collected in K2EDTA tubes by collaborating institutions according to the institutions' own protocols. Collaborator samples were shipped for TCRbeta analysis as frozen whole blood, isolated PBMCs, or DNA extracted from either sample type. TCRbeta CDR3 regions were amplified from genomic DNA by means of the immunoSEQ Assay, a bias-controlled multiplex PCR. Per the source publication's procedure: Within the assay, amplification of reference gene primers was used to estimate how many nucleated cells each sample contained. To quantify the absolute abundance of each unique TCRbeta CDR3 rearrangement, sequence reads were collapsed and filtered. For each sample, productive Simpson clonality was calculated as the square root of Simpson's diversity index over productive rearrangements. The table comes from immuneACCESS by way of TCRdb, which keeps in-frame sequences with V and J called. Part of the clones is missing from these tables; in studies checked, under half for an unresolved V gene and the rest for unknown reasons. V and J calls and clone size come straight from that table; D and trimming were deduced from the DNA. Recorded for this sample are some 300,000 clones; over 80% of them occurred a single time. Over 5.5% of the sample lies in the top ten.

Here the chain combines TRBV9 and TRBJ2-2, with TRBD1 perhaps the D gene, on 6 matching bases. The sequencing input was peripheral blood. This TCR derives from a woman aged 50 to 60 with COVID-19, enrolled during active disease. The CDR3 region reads CASSLGHQNTGELFF. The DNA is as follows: TGTGCCAGCAGCTTGGGACACCAGAACACCGGGGAGCTGTTTTTT. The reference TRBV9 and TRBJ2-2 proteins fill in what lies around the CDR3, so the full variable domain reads DSGVTQTPKHLITATGQRVTLRCSPRSGDLSVYWYQQSLDQGLQFLIQYYNGEERAKGNILERFSAQQFPDLHSELNLSSLELGDSALYFCASSLGHQNTGELFFGEGSRLTVL.